Each of the 32 T cell receptor beta chains below was sequenced from the same sample in a study of T cells after yellow fever vaccination. One entry per CDR3 protein results from TCRdb running MiXCR on the 5' RACE reads. The profile shows about 52,000 distinct CDR3 sequences, less than 8% of them singletons. The sequencing used CD8+ T cells not binding an NS4B(214-222) dextramer, sorted from PBMCs, collected 35 to 50 days after the first yellow fever vaccination. Every receptor here comes from a man aged 18 to 35 who received the YFV17D yellow fever vaccine.

The rearrangement uses TRBV12-3 or TRBV12-4 and TRBJ2-7; 8 bases agree with TRBD1. Germline trimming cut 1 base from V and 9 bases from J; bases unmatched to any gene: 5. This CDR3 has 13 residues. CDR3 DNA: TGTGCCAGCAGTTTAGGGACCGGGACAGGGCAGTACTTC. Its protein is CASSLGTGTGQYF.

This clonotype was recorded a few times. V gene TRBV6-1 combines with J gene TRBJ2-7; 10 nucleotides align to TRBD2. This CDR3 contains 13 residues. The J segment lost 2 bases and the V segment lost 5 bases, leaving 0 bases of the junction unmatched. Germline CDR1 reads MNHNS; CDR2 reads SASEGT. CDR3 sequence: CASSLAGAYEQYV. CDR3 DNA sequence: TGTGCCAGCAGTCTAGCGGGGGCCTACGAGCAGTACGTC.

The V call is TRBV7-9, the J call TRBJ2-1; 9 nucleotides align to TRBD1. V shed 4 bases and J 8 bases; nucleotides not matched to a gene: 9. This CDR3 has 15 residues. The V gene's germline CDR1 is SEHNR and CDR2 FQNEAQ (reference sequence). CDR3 nucleotides: TGTGCCAGCAGCTCCACAGGGGGCGATGGGTATGAGCAGTTCTTC. As protein: CASSSTGGDGYEQFF. Filled out from reference TRBV7-9 and TRBJ2-1, the complete variable domain reads DTGVSQNPRHKITKRGQNVTFRCDPISEHNRLYWYRQTLGQGPEFLTYFQNEAQLEKSRLLSDRFSAERPKGSFSTLEIQRTEQGDSAMYLCASSSTGGDGYEQFFGPGTRLTVL.

CDR3 sequence reads: CASSLAGGLAGGLRETQYF. The CDR3 bases are TGTGCCAGCAGCTTAGCTGGTGGACTAGCGGGGGGGCTCCGAGAGACCCAGTACTTC. The chain links TRBV7-6 to TRBJ2-5; 15 bases fit TRBD2. Losses at the gene ends were 0 bases for V and 4 bases for J; bases not matched to a gene: 9. The CDR3 runs 19 residues. Germline CDR1 is SGHVS and CDR2 is FNYEAQ.

This clonotype was counted many times. The rearrangement uses TRBV4-1 and TRBJ2-3; 8 positions agree with TRBD2. The CDR3 totals 15 residues. Germline V gives CDR1 MGHRA, CDR2 YSYEKL. After removal of 1 base from V and 5 bases from J, the junction contained 5 bases not matched to a gene. The CDR3 nucleotides are TGCGCCAGCAGCCAAGGACGGGGGGGCCAAGATACGCAGTATTTT. Encoded protein: CASSQGRGGQDTQYF.

This clonotype was observed at least ten times. The chain uses TRBV5-5 and TRBJ1-5, with TRBD1 matching over 10 bases. The V and J ends lost 0 bases and 4 bases, in that order; junction bases with no gene match: 4. The CDR3 is 16 residues long. CDR1 and CDR2 (germline): SGHKS, YYEKEE (reference sequence). The CDR3 loop reads CASSLEGQGFNQPQHF. CDR3 in DNA: TGTGCCAGCAGCTTGGAGGGACAGGGGTTTAATCAGCCCCAGCATTTT.

The chain combines TRBV14 with TRBJ1-3; D is undetermined. This CDR3 spans 17 amino acids. The germline V and J ends were trimmed by 0 bases and 2 bases, with 14 bases remaining between them. The germline V gene encodes CDR1 SGHDN and CDR2 FVKESK. The DNA of the CDR3 is TGTGCCAGCAGCCAAGATTCGGGTTTTAGCCCTGGAAACACCATATATTTT. Protein product: CASSQDSGFSPGNTIYF.

There are a few counts of this clonotype. The chain couples TRBV20-1 to TRBJ2-2, with TRBD2 matching over 8 bases. The germline gives CDR1 DFQATT, CDR2 SNEGSKA (reference sequence). The CDR3 has 14 amino acids. The V segment lost 5 bases and the J segment 2 bases; nucleotides outside the gene matches: 4. The CDR3 sequence is CSAPGLANTGELFF. In nucleotides, the CDR3 is TGCAGTGCTCCTGGACTAGCCAACACCGGGGAGCTGTTTTTT.

This clonotype was observed a few times. V and J are TRBV4-1 and TRBJ2-7; maybe TRBD2 (6 bases). Germline V gene sequence: CDR1 MGHRA, CDR2 YSYEKL. Trimming removed 4 bases at V and 0 bases at J, with 13 bases between. The CDR3 has 15 amino acids. DNA of the CDR3: TGCGCCAGCAGCCTGTACGAGGGAGGCTCCTACGAGCAGTACTTC. Its translation is CASSLYEGGSYEQYF.

At least ten counts were recorded for this clonotype. The rearrangement links TRBV4-1 to TRBJ1-1, with D unclear. This CDR3 region has 13 residues. V lost 0 bases to trimming and J lost 4 bases, with 6 bases between them. Germline V gene sequence: CDR1 MGHRA, CDR2 YSYEKL. The CDR3 DNA is TGCGCCAGCAGCCAAGAAAAGTTCACTGAAGCTTTCTTT. Translating it yields CASSQEKFTEAFF.

This clonotype has only a few counts. The chain links TRBV11-2 to TRBJ2-1; D is unresolved. Germline-derived CDR1 and CDR2 are SGHAT and FQNNGV. This CDR3 comprises 11 residues. Trimming removed 7 bases at V and 7 bases at J, with 8 bases between. The CDR3 coding sequence is TGTGCCAGCACCTTCCGTAATGAGCAGTTCTTC. Translated: CASTFRNEQFF.

This clonotype was observed a handful of times. The gene calls are TRBV20-1 and TRBJ2-7; 9 positions match TRBD2. V lost 6 bases and J lost 3; bases outside the gene matches: 9. Germline-derived CDR1 and CDR2 are DFQATT and SNEGSKA (reference sequence). The length of the CDR3 is 14 residues. CDR3: CSATPGAGGYEQYF. CDR3 DNA: TGCAGTGCCACCCCTGGAGCGGGGGGCTACGAGCAGTACTTC.

This clonotype was recorded many times. V usage is TRBV7-2 and J usage is TRBJ1-2, with D tentatively TRBD1 (5 bases). CDR3 length equals 12 residues. The germline CDR1 and CDR2 sequences are SGHTA and FQGNSA. V was trimmed by 9 bases and J by 7 bases, leaving 15 bases between them. Here the CDR3 DNA reads TGTGCCAGAATTGAAGGACATGGTGGCTACACCTTC. It encodes CARIEGHGGYTF.

This clonotype was picked up many times. The genes are TRBV12-3 or TRBV12-4 and TRBJ2-2; D is unclear. The CDR3 contains 15 residues. The V end was cut by 8 bases, the J end by 8 bases, with 21 bases between. This CDR3 is CASSQIRTGGGELFF. In DNA form, the CDR3 reads TGTGCCAGCTCGCAAATTAGGACGGGCGGAGGGGAGCTGTTTTTT.

This clonotype was counted a few times. As DNA, the CDR3 is TGCGCCAGCAGCCAAGGTTTGGGGGGCCCCACAGATACGCAGTATTTT. Protein: CASSQGLGGPTDTQYF. The chain uses TRBV4-1 and TRBJ2-3; the D gene could be TRBD1 or TRBD2 (6 bases each). Germline V gene sequence: CDR1 MGHRA, CDR2 YSYEKL. The CDR3 runs to 16 residues. The V end lost 1 base, the J end lost 2 bases, and 13 bases lay between the germline ends.

This clonotype was recorded many times. The CDR3: CASSLGQFSNQPQHF. CDR3 DNA sequence: TGTGCCAGCAGTTTGGGGCAGTTTAGCAATCAGCCCCAGCATTTT. This chain connects TRBV12-3 or TRBV12-4 to TRBJ1-5; TRBD1 is a possible D gene (5 bases). Between the trimmed V and J ends, which lost 3 bases and 0 bases, there was a span of 9 bases. The CDR3 is made up of 15 amino acids.

A few counts support this clonotype. The V and J genes are TRBV7-2 and TRBJ1-2; D gene uncertain. There are 12 residues in the CDR3. Trimming removed 10 bases from V and 1 base from J, with 10 bases in between. Germline V gene data show CDR1 as SGHTA and CDR2 as FQGNSA. The CDR3 loop is CAMRRLNYGYTF. The CDR3 bases are TGTGCCATGCGGAGACTTAACTATGGCTACACCTTC.

This clonotype was counted between two and nine times. This chain uses TRBV23-1 with TRBJ2-5; 8 nucleotides line up with TRBD1. TRBV23-1 is annotated as an ORF whose role is uncertain. The CDR3 is made up of 15 amino acids. V lost 6 bases, J lost 4 bases, and 10 bases stayed unmatched. The CDR3 DNA is TGCGCCAGCAGATCACGGACAGGGCAGGGAGAGACCCAGTACTTC. This codes for CASRSRTGQGETQYF.

This chain connects TRBV7-2 to TRBJ2-5; 7 bases line up with TRBD2. The CDR3 has 17 amino acids. Losses at the gene ends were 2 bases for V and 0 bases for J; bases not matched to a gene: 9. CDR1 and CDR2 (germline): SGHTA, FQGNSA. CDR3 in amino acids: CASSLLGLAAYQETQYF. CDR3 sequence (DNA): TGTGCCAGCAGCTTATTAGGGCTAGCGGCGTACCAAGAGACCCAGTACTTC.

This clonotype was seen many times. V is TRBV5-1 and J is TRBJ2-3, with 9 bases that match TRBD2. V lost 4 bases to trimming and J lost 5 bases; unmatched junction nucleotides: 8. CDR1 and CDR2 from the germline V gene are SGHRS and YFSETQ. This CDR3 is 15 amino acids long. The CDR3 reads CASSLSGGSQDTQYF. In DNA form, the CDR3 reads TGCGCCAGCAGCCTAAGCGGGGGGAGTCAAGATACGCAGTATTTT.

V is TRBV29-1 and J is TRBJ1-2; maybe TRBD1 (5 bases). Trimming stripped 7 bases from V and 0 bases from J, with 18 bases between. CDR3 length: 15 amino acids. Looked up from germline, CDR1 is SQVTM and CDR2 is ANQGSEA. In DNA, the CDR3 is TGCAGCGCCGAGGGGAGCAGCTCCGCTAACTATGGCTACACCTTC. This codes for CSAEGSSSANYGYTF.

The CDR3 DNA is TGTGCCAGCAGCCCTGGGGGGGACTCACCCCTCCACTTT. Its translation: CASSPGGDSPLHF. The chain joins TRBV12-3 or TRBV12-4 to TRBJ1-6; weak D call: TRBD1 (5 bases). The CDR3 contains 13 residues. V shed 6 bases and J shed 10 bases, with 13 bases lying between them.

The chain couples TRBV3-1 to TRBJ1-1, with D possibly matching TRBD1 (6 bases). This CDR3 contains 15 residues. Germline loops: CDR1 LGHDT, CDR2 YNNKEL (reference sequence). V lost 5 bases, J lost 1 base, and 14 bases lay in between. For the CDR3, the DNA is TGTGCCAGCAGCGACCGGGACAACGGGAACACTGAAGCTTTCTTT. It encodes CASSDRDNGNTEAFF.

This clonotype was recorded at least ten times. The genes are TRBV5-1 and TRBJ2-7; D is unclear. Deletions cut 6 bases from V and 3 bases from J, with 10 bases between. From germline, CDR1 is SGHRS and CDR2 YFSETQ. This CDR3 has 12 amino acids. CDR3 sequence reads: CASKFEHYEQYF. Here the CDR3 DNA reads TGCGCCAGCAAGTTTGAACACTACGAGCAGTACTTC.

This clonotype was found many times. The J gene is TRBJ2-2, the V gene TRBV30; D could derive from TRBD1 or TRBD2 (5 bases each). The CDR3 is 15 amino acids. The germline CDR1 and CDR2 sequences are GTSNPN and SVGIG (reference sequence). The V and J ends lost 2 bases and 4 bases respectively, with 14 bases between them. CDR3 sequence: CAWSTQGPGTGELFF. The CDR3 region has the DNA TGTGCCTGGAGTACCCAGGGACCGGGCACCGGGGAGCTGTTTTTT.

This clonotype has just a few counts. The V and J genes are TRBV7-3 and TRBJ2-3; no clear D. The germline V and J ends were trimmed by 2 bases and 6 bases, with 12 bases remaining between them. CDR3 length: 14 amino acids. The germline gives CDR1 SGHTA, CDR2 FQGTGA. CDR3 coding DNA: TGTGCCAGCAGCTTATTAGGATCATCCGATACGCAGTATTTT. It specifies CASSLLGSSDTQYF.

This clonotype was seen repeatedly, ten times or more. The chain is built from TRBV18 and TRBJ1-1, with D perhaps TRBD1 (6 bases). Germline V gene lookup returns CDR1 KGHSH and CDR2 LQKENI. This CDR3 is 13 amino acids long. V was shortened by 2 bases and J by 6 bases, with 10 bases between the two germline ends. This chain's CDR3 is CASSPGAGAEAFF. The CDR3 coding sequence is TGTGCCAGCTCACCAGGGGCAGGGGCTGAAGCTTTCTTT.

This chain links TRBV7-9 with TRBJ2-1; TRBD2 might be the D (6 bases). V was shortened by 10 bases and J by 4 bases, with 23 bases between the two germline ends. Germline V gene data show CDR1 as SEHNR and CDR2 as FQNEAQ (reference sequence). The CDR3 loop spans 16 amino acids. CDR3 DNA: TGTGCCACCGTCTCGGAGGGGTCGTTCATTTACAATGAGCAGTTCTTC. The encoded protein is CATVSEGSFIYNEQFF. Looking up the rest from reference TRBV7-9 and TRBJ2-1 gives the full variable domain: DTGVSQNPRHKITKRGQNVTFRCDPISEHNRLYWYRQTLGQGPEFLTYFQNEAQLEKSRLLSDRFSAERPKGSFSTLEIQRTEQGDSAMYLCATVSEGSFIYNEQFFGPGTRLTVL.

The V and J genes are TRBV5-6 and TRBJ2-5, with D unresolved. This CDR3 contains 13 residues. Germline-derived CDR1 and CDR2 are SGHDT and YYEEEE. Trimming took off 0 bases at V and 5 bases at J, with 8 bases between the two ends. CDR3 loop: CASSLAERETQYF. CDR3 in DNA: TGTGCCAGCAGCTTGGCAGAGAGGGAGACCCAGTACTTC.

This clonotype was detected ten times or more. This chain uses TRBV20-1 with TRBJ2-1; D unresolved. Germline V gene sequence: CDR1 DFQATT, CDR2 SNEGSKA (reference sequence). The CDR3 spans 17 residues. The V gene lost 6 bases and the J gene lost 0 bases, with 21 bases spanning the gap. CDR3: CSASQYDRESSYNEQFF. The DNA of the CDR3 is TGCAGTGCGAGCCAATATGACCGAGAAAGCTCCTACAATGAGCAGTTCTTC.

This clonotype was picked up a small number of times. This sequence joins TRBV21-1 and TRBJ1-2; no check of the table's D call, TRBD1, against the DNA was made. TRBV21-1 is flagged as a pseudogene. The CDR3 is 13 amino acids. CDR3 nucleotide sequence: TGTGCCAGCAGACGGGACGGGATTGGGGGCTACACCTTC. It codes for CASRRDGIGGYTF.

This clonotype was recorded a few times. This rearrangement joins TRBV12-3 or TRBV12-4 to TRBJ2-1; D gene ambiguous. The CDR3 length is 14 residues. Trimming took 3 bases from V and 3 from J, leaving 9 bases between them. The CDR3 region has the DNA TGTGCCAGCAGTTTGTGGAGTTACTACAATGAGCAGTTCTTC. Residues: CASSLWSYYNEQFF.